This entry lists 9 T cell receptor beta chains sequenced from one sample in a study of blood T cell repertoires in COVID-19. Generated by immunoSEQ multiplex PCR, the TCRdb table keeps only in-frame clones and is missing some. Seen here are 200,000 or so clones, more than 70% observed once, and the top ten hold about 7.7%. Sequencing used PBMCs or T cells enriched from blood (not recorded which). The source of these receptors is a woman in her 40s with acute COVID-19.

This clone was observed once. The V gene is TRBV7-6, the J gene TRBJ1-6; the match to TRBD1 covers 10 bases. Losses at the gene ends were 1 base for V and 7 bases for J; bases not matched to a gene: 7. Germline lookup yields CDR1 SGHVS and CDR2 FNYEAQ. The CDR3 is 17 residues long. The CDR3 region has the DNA TGTGCCAGCAGCTTAGTGGGGACAGGGGTGGGAAATTCACCCCTCCACTTT. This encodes CASSLVGTGVGNSPLHF.

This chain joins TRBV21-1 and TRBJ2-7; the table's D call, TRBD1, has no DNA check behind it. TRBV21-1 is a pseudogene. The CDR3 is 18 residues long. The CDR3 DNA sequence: TGTGCCAGCAGCAACCTCTTTGGGACCGGGGACAGTTCCTACGAGCAGTACTTC. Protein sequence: CASSNLFGTGDSSYEQYF.

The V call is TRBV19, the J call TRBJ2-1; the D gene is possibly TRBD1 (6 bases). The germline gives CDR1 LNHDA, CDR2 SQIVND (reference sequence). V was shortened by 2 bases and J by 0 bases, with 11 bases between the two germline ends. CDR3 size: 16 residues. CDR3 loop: CASSILGGFSYNEQFF. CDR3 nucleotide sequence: TGTGCCAGTAGTATATTAGGGGGATTCTCCTACAATGAGCAGTTCTTC.

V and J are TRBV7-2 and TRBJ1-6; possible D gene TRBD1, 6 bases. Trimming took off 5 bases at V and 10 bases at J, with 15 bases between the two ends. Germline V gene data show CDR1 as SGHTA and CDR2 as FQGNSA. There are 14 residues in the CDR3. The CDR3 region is CASSNTGPNSPLHF. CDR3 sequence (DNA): TGTGCCAGCAGCAACACAGGGCCGAACTCACCCCTCCACTTT. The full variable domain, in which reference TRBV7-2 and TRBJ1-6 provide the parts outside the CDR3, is GAGVSQSPSNKVTEKGKDVELRCDPISGHTALYWYRQSLGQGLEFLIYFQGNSAPDKSGLPSDRFSAERTGGSVSTLTIQRTQQEDSAVYLCASSNTGPNSPLHFGNGTRLTVT.

CDR3 nucleotide sequence: TGTGCCAGTAGTATACAGAGGACAGCACTGAATGAAAAACTGTTTTTT. Protein product: CASSIQRTALNEKLFF. The chain recombines TRBV19 with TRBJ1-4, with D possibly being TRBD1 (6 bases). Deletions cut 2 bases from V and 5 bases from J, with 15 bases between. This CDR3 is 16 amino acids long. The germline V gene has CDR1 LNHDA and CDR2 SQIVND (reference sequence).

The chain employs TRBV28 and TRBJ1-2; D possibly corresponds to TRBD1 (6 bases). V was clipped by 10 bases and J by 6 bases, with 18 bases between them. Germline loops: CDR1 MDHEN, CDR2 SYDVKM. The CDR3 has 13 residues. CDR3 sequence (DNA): TGTGCCACCGCCATCCAGGGGTTAAATGGCTACACCTTC. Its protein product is CATAIQGLNGYTF.

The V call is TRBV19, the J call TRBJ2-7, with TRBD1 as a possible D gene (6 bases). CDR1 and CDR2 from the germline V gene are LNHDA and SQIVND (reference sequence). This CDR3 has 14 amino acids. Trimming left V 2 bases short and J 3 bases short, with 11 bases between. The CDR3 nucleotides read TGTGCCAGTAGTATATCTTCGGACAGCTACGAGCAGTACTTC. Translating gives CASSISSDSYEQYF.

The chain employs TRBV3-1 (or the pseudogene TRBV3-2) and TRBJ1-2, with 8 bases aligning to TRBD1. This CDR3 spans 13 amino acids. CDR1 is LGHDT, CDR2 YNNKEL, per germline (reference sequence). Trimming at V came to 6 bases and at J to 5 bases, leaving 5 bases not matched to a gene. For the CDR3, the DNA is TGTGCCAGCAGAGCAGGGGGCGGGTATGGCTACACCTTC. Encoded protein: CASRAGGGYGYTF.

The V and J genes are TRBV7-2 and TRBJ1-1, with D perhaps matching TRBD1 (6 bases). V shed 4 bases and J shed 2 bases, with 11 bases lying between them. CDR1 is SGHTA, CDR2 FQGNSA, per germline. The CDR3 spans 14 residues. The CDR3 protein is CASSSQTGNTEAFF. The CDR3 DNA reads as TGTGCCAGCAGCTCCCAGACAGGAAACACTGAAGCTTTCTTT. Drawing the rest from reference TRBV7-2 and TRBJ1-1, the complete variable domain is GAGVSQSPSNKVTEKGKDVELRCDPISGHTALYWYRQSLGQGLEFLIYFQGNSAPDKSGLPSDRFSAERTGGSVSTLTIQRTQQEDSAVYLCASSSQTGNTEAFFGQGTRLTVV.